These T cell receptor beta chains were read from a single sample in a study of OX40 agonist ivuxolimab in advanced cancers. The assay was immunoSEQ multiplex PCR, and TCRdb's table has in-frame clones only and misses some. The top ten clones hold around 6.9% of a sample with tens of thousands of clones, 85% to 90% of them seen once. Sequences were derived from CD4+ or CD8+ T cells sorted from blood, sampled in a trial of the OX40 agonist ivuxolimab. These receptors all stem from an adult with an advanced solid tumor such as melanoma, head and neck, liver or kidney cancer. Both conserved end residues are part of each CDR3. A D gene is named only where the DNA matches it firmly. Clone size appears in some rows only: once, few, many, or a class for an expanded clone.

j_call: TRBJ2-5
clone_size: NA
d_call: NA
v_call: TRBV11-2
cdr3_aa: CASSLVPEQETQYF
cdr3_nt: TGTGCCAGCAGCTTAGTGCCCGAACAAGAGACCCAGTACTTC

j_call: TRBJ2-1
clone_size: NA
d_call: NA
v_call: TRBV28
cdr3_aa: CASSLPPGGFYNEQFF
cdr3_nt: TGTGCCAGCAGTTTACCCCCTGGTGGGTTCTACAATGAGCAGTTCTTC

j_call: TRBJ2-5
clone_size: few
d_call: NA
v_call: TRBV9
cdr3_aa: CASSVEGGRVETQYF
cdr3_nt: TGTGCCAGCAGCGTAGAAGGGGGGAGAGTGGAGACCCAGTACTTC

j_call: TRBJ2-7
clone_size: NA
d_call: TRBD1
v_call: TRBV15
cdr3_aa: CATSRDRGRLYEQYF
cdr3_nt: TGTGCCACCAGCAGAGACAGGGGGCGCTTATACGAGCAGTACTTC

j_call: TRBJ1-5
clone_size: NA
d_call: NA
v_call: TRBV2
cdr3_aa: CASSDSFNQPQHF
cdr3_nt: TGTGCCAGCAGTGACAGTTTCAATCAGCCCCAGCATTTT

j_call: TRBJ2-1
clone_size: NA
d_call: TRBD2
v_call: TRBV6-5
cdr3_aa: CASSQLAGGLNEQFF
cdr3_nt: TGTGCCAGCAGCCAACTAGCGGGAGGGCTCAATGAGCAGTTCTTC

j_call: TRBJ2-3
clone_size: NA
d_call: NA
v_call: TRBV9
cdr3_aa: CASSVSWLSTDTQYF
cdr3_nt: TGTGCCAGCAGCGTAAGTTGGTTAAGCACAGATACGCAGTATTTT

j_call: TRBJ2-7
clone_size: NA
d_call: NA
v_call: TRBV7-9
cdr3_aa: CASRPGPYEQYF
cdr3_nt: TGTGCCAGCCGACCCGGTCCCTACGAGCAGTACTTC

j_call: TRBJ2-5
clone_size: NA
d_call: NA
v_call: TRBV4-1
cdr3_aa: CASSQESQQETQYF
cdr3_nt: TGCGCCAGCAGCCAAGAGTCACAGCAAGAGACCCAGTACTTC

j_call: TRBJ2-1
clone_size: NA
d_call: TRBD2
v_call: TRBV9
cdr3_aa: CASTSGGSSSYNEQFF
cdr3_nt: TGTGCCAGCACGAGCGGGGGGAGCAGCTCCTACAATGAGCAGTTCTTC

j_call: TRBJ1-5
clone_size: NA
d_call: NA
v_call: TRBV7-2
cdr3_aa: CASSQGDSNQPQHF
cdr3_nt: TGTGCCAGCAGCCAAGGTGATAGCAATCAGCCCCAGCATTTT

j_call: TRBJ1-4
clone_size: NA
d_call: NA
v_call: TRBV27
cdr3_aa: CASSFGHFSPEKLFF
cdr3_nt: TGTGCCAGCAGTTTCGGACATTTTAGTCCCGAAAAACTGTTTTTT

j_call: TRBJ2-7
clone_size: NA
d_call: NA
v_call: TRBV27
cdr3_aa: CASSLGTLYEQYF
cdr3_nt: TGTGCCAGCAGTCTCGGCACCCTGTACGAGCAGTACTTC

j_call: TRBJ1-2
clone_size: once
d_call: NA
v_call: TRBV21-1
cdr3_aa: CASSKVEGGLYGYTF
cdr3_nt: TGTGCCAGCAGCAAAGTAGAAGGGGGCCTCTATGGCTACACCTTC

j_call: TRBJ2-5
clone_size: NA
d_call: TRBD1
v_call: TRBV4-3
cdr3_aa: CASSQGSRTGVQETQYF
cdr3_nt: TGCGCCAGCAGCCAAGGTTCGCGGACAGGGGTGCAAGAGACCCAGTACTTC

j_call: TRBJ2-1
clone_size: once
d_call: NA
v_call: TRBV7-9
cdr3_aa: CASSRDQRNEQFF
cdr3_nt: TGTGCCAGCAGCCGGGACCAAAGGAATGAGCAGTTCTTC

j_call: TRBJ1-2
clone_size: NA
d_call: NA
v_call: TRBV29-1
cdr3_aa: CSVTTGVYGYTF
cdr3_nt: TGCAGCGTGACAACCGGGGTATATGGCTACACCTTC

j_call: TRBJ2-5
clone_size: NA
d_call: NA
v_call: TRBV12-5
cdr3_aa: CASVPGENQETQYF
cdr3_nt: TGTGCTAGTGTACCGGGGGAAAACCAAGAGACCCAGTACTTC

j_call: TRBJ2-7
clone_size: medium-sized
d_call: TRBD1
v_call: TRBV7-3
cdr3_aa: CASSLGQGANEQYF
cdr3_nt: TGTGCCAGCAGCTTAGGACAGGGGGCGAACGAGCAGTACTTC

j_call: TRBJ2-7
clone_size: NA
d_call: TRBD1
v_call: TRBV19
cdr3_aa: CASSTSTGGAFSYEQYF
cdr3_nt: TGTGCCAGTAGTACCAGTACAGGGGGCGCTTTCTCCTACGAGCAGTACTTC

j_call: TRBJ2-3
clone_size: NA
d_call: NA
v_call: TRBV27
cdr3_aa: CASSFLLGGGTDTQYF
cdr3_nt: TGTGCCAGCAGTTTCCTCTTGGGCGGGGGCACAGATACGCAGTATTTT

j_call: TRBJ1-5
clone_size: NA
d_call: NA
v_call: TRBV6-6
cdr3_aa: CASSNAGQYSNQPQHF
cdr3_nt: TGTGCCAGCTCCAACGCAGGACAGTATAGCAATCAGCCCCAGCATTTT

j_call: TRBJ2-7
clone_size: NA
d_call: TRBD1
v_call: TRBV7-9
cdr3_aa: CASSSKLTDRATGYEQYF
cdr3_nt: TGTGCCAGCAGCTCGAAACTTACGGACAGGGCCACGGGTTACGAGCAGTACTTC

j_call: TRBJ2-3
clone_size: NA
d_call: NA
v_call: TRBV4-2
cdr3_aa: CASSLGATNTDTQYF
cdr3_nt: TGTGCCAGCAGCTTGGGGGCGACTAACACAGATACGCAGTATTTT

j_call: TRBJ2-5
clone_size: NA
d_call: TRBD2
v_call: TRBV7-9
cdr3_aa: CASSLGGLAGSRETQYF
cdr3_nt: TGTGCCAGCAGCTTAGGGGGACTAGCGGGAAGCCGAGAGACCCAGTACTTC

j_call: TRBJ2-7
clone_size: NA
d_call: TRBD1
v_call: TRBV19
cdr3_aa: CASGVGTGFAYEQYF
cdr3_nt: TGTGCCAGCGGGGTGGGGACAGGTTTCGCCTACGAGCAGTACTTC

j_call: TRBJ2-5
clone_size: once
d_call: NA
v_call: TRBV6-6
cdr3_aa: CASSVGETQYF
cdr3_nt: TGTGCCAGCAGCGTAGGGGAGACCCAGTACTTC

j_call: TRBJ1-1
clone_size: NA
d_call: NA
v_call: TRBV12-5
cdr3_aa: CASGLGGGSPTEAFF
cdr3_nt: TGTGCTAGTGGTCTAGGAGGAGGGAGCCCGACTGAAGCTTTCTTT

j_call: TRBJ2-1
clone_size: NA
d_call: NA
v_call: TRBV4-3
cdr3_aa: CASSQDEGGGYNEQFF
cdr3_nt: TGCGCCAGCAGCCAAGACGAGGGAGGGGGCTACAATGAGCAGTTCTTC

j_call: TRBJ2-7
clone_size: NA
d_call: TRBD2
v_call: TRBV30
cdr3_aa: CAWSRLAGVYEQYF
cdr3_nt: TGTGCCTGGAGTCGGCTAGCGGGGGTCTACGAGCAGTACTTC

j_call: TRBJ2-7
clone_size: NA
d_call: NA
v_call: TRBV27
cdr3_aa: CASGNGRPYEQYF
cdr3_nt: TGTGCCAGCGGAAACGGGAGACCCTACGAGCAGTACTTC

j_call: TRBJ2-1
clone_size: NA
d_call: NA
v_call: TRBV9
cdr3_aa: CASSPLRSSYNEQFF
cdr3_nt: TGTGCCAGCAGCCCTCTCCGGTCCTCCTACAATGAGCAGTTCTTC

j_call: TRBJ2-7
clone_size: NA
d_call: NA
v_call: TRBV11-1
cdr3_aa: CASSLGLVRDEQYF
cdr3_nt: TGTGCCAGCAGCTTGGGCCTCGTAAGGGACGAGCAGTACTTC

j_call: TRBJ2-7
clone_size: NA
d_call: TRBD1
v_call: TRBV5-8
cdr3_aa: CASSLATVFTTGGLTYEQYF
cdr3_nt: TGTGCCAGCAGCTTGGCCACGGTCTTTACGACAGGGGGACTCACCTACGAGCAGTACTTC

j_call: TRBJ2-5
clone_size: NA
d_call: TRBD1
v_call: TRBV4-1
cdr3_aa: CASSQDYTRTGGETQYF
cdr3_nt: TGCGCCAGCAGCCAAGATTATACTAGGACAGGGGGAGAGACCCAGTACTTC

j_call: TRBJ2-2
clone_size: NA
d_call: NA
v_call: TRBV29-1
cdr3_aa: CSVEDPGDPANTGELFF
cdr3_nt: TGCAGCGTTGAAGATCCGGGGGATCCTGCGAACACCGGGGAGCTGTTTTTT

j_call: TRBJ2-7
clone_size: NA
d_call: NA
v_call: TRBV27
cdr3_aa: CASSFQGISSYEQYF
cdr3_nt: TGTGCCAGCAGTTTCCAGGGGATATCGTCCTACGAGCAGTACTTC

j_call: TRBJ1-1
clone_size: once
d_call: NA
v_call: TRBV4-3
cdr3_aa: CASSQDQAVTTEAFF
cdr3_nt: TGCGCCAGCAGCCAAGATCAGGCGGTCACCACTGAAGCTTTCTTT

j_call: TRBJ1-1
clone_size: NA
d_call: NA
v_call: TRBV7-9
cdr3_aa: CASSLGVDTEAFF
cdr3_nt: TGTGCCAGCAGCTTAGGGGTGGACACTGAAGCTTTCTTT

j_call: TRBJ2-7
clone_size: NA
d_call: NA
v_call: TRBV19
cdr3_aa: CASSIGGNGEQYF
cdr3_nt: TGTGCCAGTAGTATTGGGGGGAACGGCGAGCAGTACTTC

j_call: TRBJ2-1
clone_size: NA
d_call: TRBD2
v_call: TRBV9
cdr3_aa: CASSVGGSMYEQFF
cdr3_nt: TGTGCCAGCAGCGTAGGCGGGAGTATGTATGAGCAGTTCTTC

j_call: TRBJ1-1
clone_size: few
d_call: TRBD1
v_call: TRBV30
cdr3_aa: CAWSVTGGTTEAFF
cdr3_nt: TGTGCCTGGAGTGTGACAGGGGGGACCACTGAAGCTTTCTTT

j_call: TRBJ1-5
clone_size: NA
d_call: NA
v_call: TRBV27
cdr3_aa: CASGALGSSNQPQHF
cdr3_nt: TGTGCCAGCGGCGCGCTGGGGTCTAGCAATCAGCCCCAGCATTTT

j_call: TRBJ2-2
clone_size: NA
d_call: NA
v_call: TRBV25-1
cdr3_aa: CASSELSTVAGNTGELFF
cdr3_nt: TGTGCCAGCAGTGAACTCTCAACTGTCGCGGGGAACACCGGGGAGCTGTTTTTT

j_call: TRBJ2-7
clone_size: NA
d_call: TRBD1
v_call: TRBV11-2
cdr3_aa: CASSFFGQGYEQYF
cdr3_nt: TGTGCCAGCAGCTTCTTTGGACAGGGGTACGAGCAGTACTTC

j_call: TRBJ2-2
clone_size: NA
d_call: NA
v_call: TRBV7-9
cdr3_aa: CASSLRADTGELFF
cdr3_nt: TGTGCCAGCAGCTTACGGGCAGACACCGGGGAGCTGTTTTTT

j_call: TRBJ2-1
clone_size: NA
d_call: TRBD2
v_call: TRBV5-4
cdr3_aa: CASSDPGLAGGRSYNEQFF
cdr3_nt: TGTGCCAGCAGCGACCCGGGACTAGCGGGGGGCCGATCCTACAATGAGCAGTTCTTC

j_call: TRBJ1-2
clone_size: NA
d_call: NA
v_call: TRBV29-1
cdr3_aa: CSVEVPTVPNYGYTF
cdr3_nt: TGCAGCGTTGAAGTCCCGACAGTGCCTAACTATGGCTACACCTTC

j_call: TRBJ2-3
clone_size: NA
d_call: NA
v_call: TRBV7-2
cdr3_aa: CASSFAWGKDTQYF
cdr3_nt: TGTGCCAGCAGCTTCGCCTGGGGGAAAGATACGCAGTATTTT

j_call: TRBJ1-3
clone_size: once
d_call: NA
v_call: TRBV27
cdr3_aa: CASSSLTGFGNTIYF
cdr3_nt: TGTGCCAGCAGTTCCCTCACAGGGTTCGGAAACACCATATATTTT

j_call: TRBJ2-7
clone_size: NA
d_call: NA
v_call: TRBV6-6
cdr3_aa: CASSNFDEQYF
cdr3_nt: TGTGCCAGCAGCAATTTCGACGAGCAGTACTTC

j_call: TRBJ1-2
clone_size: once
d_call: NA
v_call: TRBV15
cdr3_aa: CATSSVEGPYGYTF
cdr3_nt: TGTGCCACCAGCAGTGTTGAGGGTCCCTATGGCTACACCTTC

j_call: TRBJ1-5
clone_size: once
d_call: NA
v_call: TRBV19
cdr3_aa: CASSIAVGELRNQPQHF
cdr3_nt: TGTGCCAGTAGTATAGCGGTCGGGGAGCTTAGGAATCAGCCCCAGCATTTT

j_call: TRBJ2-7
clone_size: NA
d_call: TRBD1
v_call: TRBV7-3
cdr3_aa: CASSLMGQGYEQYF
cdr3_nt: TGTGCCAGCAGCTTAATGGGACAGGGTTACGAGCAGTACTTC